These 24 T cell receptor beta chains share one sample of origin, sequenced in a study of identical twins listed by TCRdb under 2016. Libraries were built with 5' RACE. TCRdb shows the sequencer as Illumina HiSeq 2000. The public sequencing data were trimmed at Q25 with fastp and processed into clonotypes with MiXCR by TCRdb, which kept only in-frame beta chains. Under each unique CDR3 protein, matching rows form one entry showing the most common genes and DNA. This sample gives some 730,000 distinct CDR3 sequences in total; around a sixth of them show up just once. The ten largest clones capture 13% of the sample. These data were also reused for a study on T cells expressing NK-cell markers.

The specimen was PBMCs. The receptor source for this set is a woman between 18 and 29 years old in good health.

This clonotype was seen a few times. The chain employs TRBV10-3 and TRBJ2-1; no reliable D call. Trimming removed 0 bases at V and 7 bases at J, with 13 bases between. The CDR3 covers 15 residues. Germline CDR1 and CDR2: ENHRY and SYGVKD. The CDR3 here is CAISESTHAQNEQFF. CDR3 nucleotide sequence: TGTGCCATCAGTGAGTCGACTCACGCCCAGAATGAGCAGTTCTTC.

The rearrangement joins TRBV3-1 to TRBJ1-1; 7 bases agree with TRBD1. The V segment lost 4 bases and the J segment 10 bases; nucleotides outside the gene matches: 3. This CDR3 spans 11 amino acids. Germline V gives CDR1 LGHDT, CDR2 YNNKEL (reference sequence). The CDR3 DNA reads as TGTGCCAGCAGCCGACAGGGTAGAGCTTTCTTT. Its translation: CASSRQGRAFF.

Only a few counts were recorded for this clonotype. This chain uses TRBV2 with TRBJ2-2; D gene ambiguous. CDR1 and CDR2 (germline): SNHLY, FYNNEI. The V and J ends lost 1 base and 3 bases respectively, with 6 bases between them. The CDR3 runs 14 residues. CDR3 sequence reads: CASSEEGYTGELFF. The CDR3 bases are TGTGCCAGCAGTGAAGAAGGGTACACCGGGGAGCTGTTTTTT.

V usage is TRBV11-2 and J usage is TRBJ2-1, with D perhaps matching TRBD2 (5 bases). The CDR3 is 15 residues long. The V end lost 0 bases, the J end lost 4 bases, and 10 bases lay between the germline ends. CDR1 and CDR2 from the germline V gene are SGHAT and FQNNGV. DNA for the CDR3: TGTGCCAGCAGCTTAGACGGGAACCATTACAATGAGCAGTTCTTC. Translated: CASSLDGNHYNEQFF.

This clonotype was detected a few times. Sequence at one end of the junction differs from germline and may be a read error. The CDR3 sequence: CSASTGTSSHEQYF. For the CDR3, the DNA is TGCAGTGCTAGCACCGGGACTAGCTCCCACGAGCAGTACTTC. V is TRBV20-1 and J is TRBJ2-7, with 9 bases that match TRBD2. In germline, CDR1 is DFQATT, CDR2 SNEGSKA (reference sequence). The CDR3 length is 14 residues.

In this sample, this clonotype turned up a few times. This chain uses TRBV5-1 with TRBJ2-3; D may match TRBD1 or TRBD2 (6 bases each). CDR3 length equals 16 residues. Trimming cost V 0 bases and J 5 bases, with 16 bases left between them. CDR1 and CDR2 from the germline V gene are SGHRS and YFSETQ. The CDR3 coding sequence is TGCGCCAGCAGCTTGGCTCCGGGGGCGAGGAAAGATACGCAGTATTTT. Translating it yields CASSLAPGARKDTQYF.

This clonotype turned up a few times. V gene TRBV20-1 combines with J gene TRBJ2-1; TRBD2 might be the D (5 bases). Trimming stripped 5 bases from V and 7 bases from J, with 24 bases between. The CDR3 has 16 amino acids. The germline V gene has CDR1 DFQATT and CDR2 SNEGSKA (reference sequence). The CDR3 sequence: CSAPSPGGEGGNEQFF. The CDR3 DNA is TGCAGTGCTCCCTCCCCAGGCGGAGAAGGCGGGAATGAGCAGTTCTTC.

V and J are TRBV20-1 and TRBJ1-1, with D unclear. This CDR3 contains 11 residues. In germline, CDR1 is DFQATT, CDR2 SNEGSKA (reference sequence). DNA for the CDR3: TGCAGCCCTTCTGCGGGCAGCGAAGCTTTCTTT. This gives the protein CSPSAGSEAFF.

The rearrangement joins TRBV21-1 to TRBJ2-7; the D call in the table, TRBD1, was not verified against the DNA. TRBV21-1 corresponds to a pseudogene. The CDR3 is 20 amino acids. Here the CDR3 reads CASSKAERLTGVGNSYEQYF. Here the CDR3 DNA reads TGTGCCAGCAGCAAAGCGGAACGCCTTACAGGGGTGGGGAACTCCTACGAGCAGTACTTC.

This clonotype was found a few times. V usage is TRBV6-1 and J usage is TRBJ2-7; D possibly corresponds to TRBD2 (6 bases). Germline CDR1 reads MNHNS; CDR2 reads SASEGT. V shed 3 bases and J shed 2 bases, with 14 bases lying between them. The CDR3 loop spans 15 amino acids. The chain's CDR3 is CASSETTGGAYEQYF. CDR3 in DNA: TGTGCCAGCAGTGAGACCACAGGAGGGGCCTACGAGCAGTACTTC.

This clonotype occurred a few times. The chain joins TRBV7-9 to TRBJ2-2; D could derive from TRBD1 or TRBD2 (5 bases each). The germline V gene encodes CDR1 SEHNR and CDR2 FQNEAQ (reference sequence). V lost 2 bases, J lost 5 bases, and 9 bases lay in between. The CDR3 sequence is 14 residues long. The chain's CDR3 is CASSLFGGTGELFF. The CDR3 nucleotides read TGTGCCAGCAGCTTATTTGGGGGAACCGGGGAGCTGTTTTTT.

This clonotype was found a few times. V is TRBV5-1 and J is TRBJ2-1; 11 nucleotides match TRBD2. This CDR3 contains 16 residues. J was trimmed by 4 bases and V by 4 bases; bases with no gene match: 7. Germline assignment: CDR1 SGHRS and CDR2 YFSETQ. The CDR3 protein is CASSRDSGGGYNEQFF. The CDR3, as DNA: TGCGCCAGCAGCCGGGATAGCGGGGGGGGATACAATGAGCAGTTCTTC.

At least ten counts were recorded for this clonotype. CDR3 coding DNA: TGCAGCGTTGAGGACTCCTACGAGCAGTACTTC. This sequence encodes CSVEDSYEQYF. The chain recombines TRBV29-1 with TRBJ2-7; D not resolved. The V gene's germline CDR1 is SQVTM and CDR2 ANQGSEA. This CDR3 is built from 11 residues. The V end lost 3 bases, the J end lost 0 bases, and 3 bases lay between the germline ends.

This clonotype was seen a handful of times. Here the CDR3 reads CASSERKRTYGNTIYF. The CDR3 DNA reads as TGTGCCAGCAGTGAACGAAAACGGACTTACGGAAACACCATATATTTT. This sequence joins TRBV12-3 or TRBV12-4 and TRBJ1-3; no definite D call. There are 16 residues in the CDR3. Trimming took 5 bases from V and 4 from J, leaving 18 bases between them.

This clonotype has a handful of counts. CDR3 in DNA: TGTGCCAGCAGGGGCGACACGGGCGTTCTCGGCTACACCTTC. Translation gives CASRGDTGVLGYTF. This sequence joins TRBV12-3 or TRBV12-4 and TRBJ1-2, with no clear D. Trimming removed 6 bases at V and 8 bases at J, with 19 bases between. This CDR3 spans 14 amino acids.

This clonotype was seen a handful of times. This chain's CDR3 is CASSPGGTDTIYF. Here the CDR3 DNA reads TGTGCCAGCAGCCCAGGGGGCACTGACACCATATATTTT. The V call is TRBV7-9, the J call TRBJ1-3; 8 bases agree with TRBD1. With V trimmed by 5 bases and J by 8 bases, 5 bases remained unmatched. Germline V lookup: CDR1 SEHNR, CDR2 FQNEAQ (reference sequence). CDR3 length: 13 amino acids.

The CDR3 reads CSARDRGVFEQFF. The CDR3 nucleotides are TGCAGTGCTAGAGATCGGGGAGTCTTTGAGCAGTTCTTC. The V gene is TRBV20-1, the J gene TRBJ2-1; D is possibly TRBD2 (5 bases). The CDR3 has 13 residues. The germline V gene has CDR1 DFQATT and CDR2 SNEGSKA (reference sequence). V gave up 0 bases and J gave up 9 bases, with 12 bases separating them.

This clonotype has just one count. V gene TRBV7-9 combines with J gene TRBJ2-7; 10 bases agree with TRBD1. The ends lost 3 bases at V and 3 bases at J; junction bases unmatched: 5. CDR3 length equals 15 residues. Germline V gene sequence: CDR1 SEHNR, CDR2 FQNEAQ (reference sequence). Here the CDR3 reads CASSLGQGLNYEQYF. CDR3 nucleotides: TGTGCCAGCAGCTTGGGACAGGGGCTTAACTACGAGCAGTACTTC.

This clonotype was detected only a few times. The chain couples TRBV5-1 to TRBJ2-2; perhaps TRBD2 as D (6 bases). This CDR3 spans 13 amino acids. V lost 9 bases and J lost 0, with 9 bases in between. Germline lookup yields CDR1 SGHRS and CDR2 YFSETQ. This CDR3 reads CAKGEANTGELFF. The CDR3 DNA is TGCGCCAAAGGGGAGGCGAACACCGGGGAGCTGTTTTTT.

CDR3 amino acids: CASTGVSSYNEQFF. The CDR3 DNA follows: TGTGCCAGCACTGGCGTGAGCTCCTACAATGAGCAGTTCTTC. The chain links TRBV6-2 or TRBV6-3 to TRBJ2-1; D gene unclear. The V end was cut by 7 bases, the J end by 0 bases, with 10 bases between. CDR3 length: 14 amino acids. From germline, CDR1 is MNHEY and CDR2 SVGEGT.

The rearrangement uses TRBV7-2 and TRBJ1-2; 10 bases align to TRBD1. Germline V CDR1 and CDR2: SGHTA, FQGNSA. The CDR3 covers 14 residues. With 3 bases clipped from V and 7 bases from J, the junction kept 5 bases outside the gene matches. DNA for the CDR3: TGTGCCAGCAGCTTCGACAGGGGGCTGGGTGGCTACACCTTC. Residues: CASSFDRGLGGYTF. Supplemented by reference TRBV7-2 and TRBJ1-2, the full variable domain reads GAGVSQSPSNKVTEKGKDVELRCDPISGHTALYWYRQSLGQGLEFLIYFQGNSAPDKSGLPSDRFSAERTGGSVSTLTIQRTQQEDSAVYLCASSFDRGLGGYTFGSGTRLTVV.

This clonotype was counted once. In nucleotides, the CDR3 is TGTGCCAGCAGCCTCACTAGACCCCCTACTTATACGCAGTATTTT. Its protein product is CASSLTRPPTYTQYF. The chain combines TRBV6-1 with TRBJ2-3; D may be TRBD2 (5 bases). Trimming stripped 6 bases from V and 7 bases from J, with 20 bases between. From germline, CDR1 is MNHNS and CDR2 SASEGT. CDR3 length equals 15 residues.

The table lists this clonotype with a few counts. The chain couples TRBV7-2 to TRBJ2-7, with no clear D. This CDR3 is built from 13 residues. V lost 5 bases to trimming and J lost 6 bases, with 14 bases between them. CDR1 is SGHTA and CDR2 is FQGNSA in the germline V gene. CDR3 in DNA: TGTGCCAGCAGCGCGCTGCGTGGGGTCGAGCAGTACTTC. Protein product: CASSALRGVEQYF.

This clonotype was observed a handful of times. The chain uses TRBV4-1 and TRBJ1-2; TRBD1 is a possible D gene (5 bases). Germline CDR1 is MGHRA and CDR2 is YSYEKL. The V end lost 4 bases, the J end lost 3 bases, and 15 bases lay between the germline ends. The length of the CDR3 is 15 residues. The DNA of the CDR3 is TGCGCCAGCAGCCGCAATAGGGGAGAGGACTATGGCTACACCTTC. It translates to CASSRNRGEDYGYTF.